One sample yielded the 26 T cell receptor beta chains listed below, sequenced in a study of cytomegalovirus exposure and HLA in healthy donors. The PCR used 60 Vbeta and 13 Jbeta primers. Sequenced by immunoSEQ multiplex PCR; TCRdb stores in-frame clones only, minus some. Of tens of thousands of clones detected, 74% appear once; the ten largest clones hold 6.2%. Sequenced sample: PBMCs. These receptors all stem from a woman in her fifties or sixties in good health and CMV-seropositive.

The V gene is TRBV18, the J gene TRBJ1-1; 7 bases are a match to TRBD1. Unmatched junction bases numbered 3, after V lost 1 base and J lost 7 bases. CDR1 and CDR2 (germline): KGHSH, LQKENI. The CDR3 covers 13 residues. The CDR3 DNA follows: TGTGCCAGCTCACCACGGGGACAGCATGAAGCTTTCTTT. Translated: CASSPRGQHEAFF.

This clone was seen only a few times. This chain uses TRBV6-1 with TRBJ1-1; 8 bases are a match to TRBD1. This CDR3 has 14 residues. V lost 6 bases to trimming and J lost 5 bases; unmatched junction nucleotides: 8. Germline CDR1 is MNHNS and CDR2 is SASEGT. CDR3 nucleotides: TGTGCCAGCAGCTACGGACAGGGAAGGACTGAAGCTTTCTTT. Protein: CASSYGQGRTEAFF.

This clone was observed a handful of times. The V gene is TRBV5-6, the J gene TRBJ2-3; no clear D. CDR1 SGHDT and CDR2 YYEEEE come from the germline V gene. V dropped 4 bases and J dropped 2 bases, with 17 bases sitting between them. The length of the CDR3 is 16 residues. The CDR3: CASSRVSVIDTDTQYF. In DNA, the CDR3 is TGTGCCAGCAGCCGGGTTAGTGTAATTGACACAGATACGCAGTATTTT.

The chain employs TRBV28 and TRBJ2-2; a weak D match, TRBD2 (5 bases). V lost 6 bases to trimming and J lost 0 bases, with 8 bases between them. This CDR3 spans 14 amino acids. CDR1 is MDHEN and CDR2 is SYDVKM in the germline V gene. This chain's CDR3 is CASRSGTNTGELFF. CDR3 in DNA: TGTGCCAGCAGGTCCGGGACGAACACCGGGGAGCTGTTTTTT.

Concerning this clone itself: At one of its ends the junction is not consistent with the germline gene, which may arise from a read error. The rearrangement joins TRBV7-2 to TRBJ2-3; 10 bases match TRBD2. The CDR3 runs to 14 residues. Germline-derived CDR1 and CDR2 are SGHTA and FQGNSA. This chain's CDR3 is CASRLAGGTDTQYF. CDR3 coding DNA: TGTGCCAGCAGATTAGCGGGAGGAACAGATACGCAGTATTTT.

The J gene is TRBJ1-2, the V gene TRBV7-2; 7 bases agree with TRBD1. The CDR3 contains 14 residues. Germline V CDR1 and CDR2: SGHTA, FQGNSA. Trimming at V came to 4 bases and at J to 9 bases, leaving 11 bases not matched to a gene. CDR3 amino acids: CASSSPGRGRSYTF. The CDR3 DNA sequence: TGTGCCAGCAGCTCGCCTGGTAGGGGGCGTAGCTACACCTTC.

V usage is TRBV7-9 and J usage is TRBJ2-1, with a possible D match to TRBD2 (6 bases). Germline CDR1 is SEHNR and CDR2 is FQNEAQ (reference sequence). V was shortened by 0 bases and J by 5 bases, with 11 bases between the two germline ends. There are 15 residues in the CDR3. The CDR3 protein is CASSLAGGADNEQFF. DNA for the CDR3: TGTGCCAGCAGCTTAGCGGGAGGAGCGGACAATGAGCAGTTCTTC.

In its sample, this clone was seen a few times. This rearrangement joins TRBV6-5 to TRBJ2-1, with D perhaps matching TRBD2 (6 bases). Germline loops: CDR1 MNHEY, CDR2 SVGAGI. This CDR3 is built from 14 residues. V was cut by 0 bases and J by 7 bases, with 10 bases left in between. CDR3 sequence: CASSYSETRNEQFF. CDR3 coding DNA: TGTGCCAGCAGTTACTCTGAGACTAGAAATGAGCAGTTCTTC.

The table lists this clone with a few counts. This chain links TRBV30 with TRBJ1-2; 7 nucleotides agree with TRBD1. J was trimmed by 8 bases and V by 3 bases; bases with no gene match: 6. The CDR3 contains 12 residues. Germline CDR1 and CDR2: GTSNPN and SVGIG (reference sequence). In DNA, the CDR3 is TGTGCCTGGAGCAGGACAGGCGGGGGCTACACCTTC. This gives the protein CAWSRTGGGYTF.

J is TRBJ1-5 and V is TRBV5-1, with 9 positions matching TRBD1. This CDR3 has 15 residues. Germline V gene data show CDR1 as SGHRS and CDR2 as YFSETQ. The trim removed 0 bases at V and 4 bases at J, leaving 2 bases unmatched. This CDR3 reads CASSLAGTGNQPQHF. The DNA for the CDR3 is TGCGCCAGCAGCTTGGCGGGGACAGGGAATCAGCCCCAGCATTTT.

The chain is built from TRBV28 and TRBJ2-5; D possibly corresponds to TRBD2 (5 bases). Germline loops: CDR1 MDHEN, CDR2 SYDVKM. CDR3 length: 16 amino acids. Trimming cost V 5 bases and J 3 bases, with 19 bases left between them. Written as DNA, the CDR3 is TGTGCCAGCAGTGTCCCCTCGGGAAGGCCTGAAGAGACCCAGTACTTC. Protein product: CASSVPSGRPEETQYF.

This clone was observed once. At one boundary the junction diverges from the germline segment, which might be a read error. CDR3 in amino acids: CASSLDPGGGSEQYF. CDR3 bases: TGTGCTAGCAGCTTAGATCCGGGAGGGGGTAGCGAGCAGTACTTC. The chain couples TRBV7-7 to TRBJ2-5, with TRBD2 identical over 8 bases. The J call may not be correct, given that the DNA end is closer to TRBJ2-7. Per the germline V gene, CDR1 is SSHAT and CDR2 is FNYEAQ (reference sequence). The CDR3 sequence is 15 residues long.

The rearrangement uses TRBV29-1 and TRBJ1-1, with a tentative D call TRBD1 (5 bases). The CDR3 runs to 14 residues. Germline V lookup: CDR1 SQVTM, CDR2 ANQGSEA. Trimming pared 7 bases from V and 1 base from J, leaving 16 bases between. In nucleotides, the CDR3 is TGCAGCGCTGGTGGAACGACAGCGAACACTGAAGCTTTCTTT. It encodes CSAGGTTANTEAFF.

The V and J genes are TRBV11-2 and TRBJ2-1, with 8 bases aligning to TRBD2. CDR1 is SGHAT and CDR2 is FQNNGV in the germline V gene. The junction had 8 bases not matched to a gene; V was cut back by 0 bases and J by 4 bases. This CDR3 spans 17 amino acids. CDR3 residues: CASSLDRGAGVYNEQFF. Here the CDR3 DNA reads TGTGCCAGCAGCTTAGATCGAGGAGCGGGAGTATACAATGAGCAGTTCTTC.

This CDR3 reads CASRHQGQPQHF. DNA for the CDR3: TGCGCCAGCAGACATCAGGGGCAGCCCCAGCATTTT. The chain has TRBV4-1 and TRBJ1-5; possible D gene TRBD1, 6 bases. Per germline, CDR1 MGHRA and CDR2 YSYEKL. V lost 6 bases and J lost 7, with 10 bases in between. The CDR3 runs to 12 residues.

The chain employs TRBV10-3 and TRBJ1-1, with 10 bases matching TRBD1. The germline CDR1 and CDR2 sequences are ENHRY and SYGVKD. Trimming took 9 bases from V and 0 from J; bases not matched to a gene: 4. CDR3 length equals 14 residues. The CDR3 here is CAIGTGVLNTEAFF. The CDR3 DNA sequence: TGTGCCATTGGGACAGGGGTGTTGAACACTGAAGCTTTCTTT.

The chain uses TRBV27 and TRBJ2-5; 12 bases are a match to TRBD2. The length of the CDR3 is 14 residues. Germline CDR1 is MNHEY and CDR2 is SMNVEV (reference sequence). V shed 6 bases, J shed 5 bases, and the junction held 4 bases outside the gene matches. In nucleotides, the CDR3 is TGTGCCAGCAGGAGACTAGCGGGAGAGGAGACCCAGTACTTC. This codes for CASRRLAGEETQYF.

The V gene is TRBV7-3, the J gene TRBJ1-1; the D is unclear. The CDR3 loop spans 14 amino acids. Trimming took 5 bases from V and 0 from J, leaving 10 bases between them. Looked up from germline, CDR1 is SGHTA and CDR2 is FQGTGA. The CDR3 coding sequence is TGTGCCAGCAGCCCCCACGGGGTGAACACTGAAGCTTTCTTT. Amino acid sequence: CASSPHGVNTEAFF.

V gene TRBV6-1 combines with J gene TRBJ2-1; 8 nucleotides align to TRBD2. Germline assignment: CDR1 MNHNS and CDR2 SASEGT. This CDR3 comprises 16 residues. The V segment lost 3 bases and the J segment 0 bases; nucleotides outside the gene matches: 4. The CDR3 DNA follows: TGTGCCAGCAGTGATAGGAGCGGGAGCTCCTACAATGAGCAGTTCTTC. It translates to CASSDRSGSSYNEQFF.

The chain recombines TRBV10-3 with TRBJ2-1, with TRBD2 matching over 11 bases. The CDR3 contains 14 residues. Germline CDR1 reads ENHRY; CDR2 reads SYGVKD. Unmatched junction bases numbered 3, after V lost 6 bases and J lost 5 bases. As DNA, the CDR3 is TGTGCCATCAGCGAGGGACTAGCGGACAATGAGCAGTTCTTC. Translating it yields CAISEGLADNEQFF.

The V call is TRBV5-1, the J call TRBJ1-1, with D uncertain. Germline assignment: CDR1 SGHRS and CDR2 YFSETQ. The CDR3 has 13 amino acids. V shed 3 bases and J shed 1 base, with 7 bases lying between them. CDR3 DNA: TGCGCCAGCAGCTCGACTAGGAACACTGAAGCTTTCTTT. This codes for CASSSTRNTEAFF.

This sequence joins TRBV7-3 and TRBJ1-1; the match to TRBD1 covers 11 bases. The CDR3 consists of 16 residues. V lost 2 bases and J lost 7; bases outside the gene matches: 9. Germline CDR1 is SGHTA and CDR2 is FQGTGA. This CDR3 is CASSLGGTGGPFEAFF. In DNA form, the CDR3 reads TGTGCCAGCAGCTTAGGGGGGACAGGGGGACCATTTGAAGCTTTCTTT.

The chain has TRBV2 and TRBJ2-7; D gene unclear. CDR3 size: 15 residues. V lost 1 base to trimming and J lost 3 bases, with 13 bases between them. Germline-derived CDR1 and CDR2 are SNHLY and FYNNEI. The CDR3 loop reads CASSEDFPSIYEQYF. The CDR3, as DNA: TGTGCCAGCAGTGAAGACTTCCCCTCTATCTACGAGCAGTACTTC.

The chain combines TRBV6-1 with TRBJ1-2, with a weak D call TRBD1 (5 bases). V lost 4 bases, J lost 10 bases, and 16 bases lay in between. There are 13 residues in the CDR3. Germline lookup yields CDR1 MNHNS and CDR2 SASEGT. For the CDR3, the DNA is TGTGCCAGCAGTGGTACAGGAACGAACCTCTACACCTTC. Translating gives CASSGTGTNLYTF.

This clone occurred a few times. The chain has TRBV18 and TRBJ1-4, with unresolved D. CDR1 is KGHSH, CDR2 LQKENI, per germline. The CDR3 contains 16 residues. Trimming cost V 2 bases and J 5 bases, with 15 bases left between them. CDR3 in amino acids: CASSPGWQEENEKLFF. DNA for the CDR3: TGTGCCAGCTCACCAGGATGGCAGGAAGAAAATGAAAAACTGTTTTTT.

The chain links TRBV7-9 to TRBJ2-5, with a possible D match to TRBD2 (6 bases). With 6 bases removed from V and 5 bases from J, the gap between germline ends came to 19 bases. The CDR3 runs to 15 residues. In germline, CDR1 is SEHNR, CDR2 FQNEAQ (reference sequence). The CDR3, as DNA: TGTGCCAGCAGGTCCGGGACTCACGCAGGGGAGACCCAGTACTTC. As protein: CASRSGTHAGETQYF.